Below, 11 T cell receptor beta chains from the same sample are listed, as sequenced in a study of blood T cell repertoires in COVID-19. Sequencing used immunoSEQ multiplex PCR; TCRdb keeps in-frame clones, though not all of them. The data hold about 150,000 clones, with approximately 80% observed a single time. Material for sequencing was peripheral blood. The receptors were gathered from a woman of 80 years or more with acute or convalescent COVID-19.

The rearrangement joins TRBV5-8 to TRBJ2-2; TRBD1 matches 7 bases. This CDR3 is built from 15 residues. Germline CDR1 SGHTS, CDR2 YDEGEE. The ends lost 5 bases at V and 5 bases at J; junction bases unmatched: 9. As DNA, the CDR3 is TGTGCCAGCAGACCTCCGGGACAGCTTACCGGGGAGCTGTTTTTT. It codes for CASRPPGQLTGELFF.

This chain uses TRBV19 with TRBJ1-1; 9 nucleotides align to TRBD1. Germline trimming cut 6 bases from V and 1 base from J; bases unmatched to any gene: 3. This CDR3 has 14 amino acids. Looked up from germline, CDR1 is LNHDA and CDR2 is SQIVND (reference sequence). CDR3 loop: CASRGQGKNTEAFF. Here the CDR3 DNA reads TGTGCCAGTAGGGGACAGGGAAAGAACACTGAAGCTTTCTTT.

This clone was detected only once. The chain is built from TRBV19 and TRBJ1-1; TRBD1 aligns across 10 bases. V dropped 6 bases and J dropped 1; count of bases not matched to a gene: 11. CDR1 and CDR2 from the germline V gene are LNHDA and SQIVND (reference sequence). The CDR3 totals 17 residues. Here the CDR3 DNA reads TGTGCCAGTAGCCACGGGACAGGGGCTTCCGGGAACACTGAAGCTTTCTTT. It is translated as CASSHGTGASGNTEAFF.

This clone appeared a few times. Here the CDR3 reads CAAADPNQPQHF. The CDR3 DNA follows: TGTGCAGCGGCTGACCCAAATCAGCCCCAGCATTTT. The rearrangement uses TRBV19 and TRBJ1-5; D is undetermined. CDR1 and CDR2 from the germline V gene are LNHDA and SQIVND (reference sequence). The CDR3 runs 12 residues.

This chain uses TRBV4-2 with TRBJ2-3; maybe TRBD2 (6 bases). CDR1 LGHNA and CDR2 YNFKEQ come from the germline V gene. Deletions cut 4 bases from V and 0 bases from J, with 20 bases between. The CDR3 contains 18 residues. CDR3 in DNA: TGTGCCAGCAGCCCCCTAGCCGCGAGCGGACTAAGCACAGATACGCAGTATTTT. Translated: CASSPLAASGLSTDTQYF.

This clone has only a few counts. The chain joins TRBV7-2 to TRBJ2-7; a possible D gene is TRBD2 (7 bases). The germline gives CDR1 SGHTA, CDR2 FQGNSA. With 0 bases removed from V and 5 bases from J, the gap between germline ends came to 11 bases. This CDR3 has 14 residues. CDR3: CASSLAGGPDEQYF. The CDR3 nucleotides are TGTGCCAGCAGCTTAGCGGGGGGGCCTGACGAGCAGTACTTC.

This clone was seen only once. The CDR3 here is CASSQEDTKNTEAFF. CDR3 DNA: TGCGCCAGCAGCCAAGAAGACACGAAGAACACTGAAGCTTTCTTT. The rearrangement links TRBV4-1 to TRBJ1-1; D is undetermined. The germline CDR1 and CDR2 sequences are MGHRA and YSYEKL. The CDR3 totals 15 residues. V was pared by 0 bases and J by 1 base, with 9 bases between.

The count of this clone is one. The chain employs TRBV18 and TRBJ2-2; possibly TRBD2 for D (6 bases). The CDR3 is made up of 16 amino acids. V was trimmed by 6 bases and J by 1 base, leaving 15 bases between them. The germline gives CDR1 KGHSH, CDR2 LQKENI. Written as DNA, the CDR3 is TGTGCCAGCTCCCGCGGGACTCAACTGAACACCGGGGAGCTGTTTTTT. It translates to CASSRGTQLNTGELFF.

V usage is TRBV5-1 and J usage is TRBJ1-2, with D possibly matching TRBD1 (6 bases). This CDR3 spans 15 amino acids. V dropped 4 bases and J dropped 5 bases, with 18 bases sitting between them. CDR1 is SGHRS, CDR2 YFSETQ, per germline. The CDR3 loop reads CASSRSDSGGYGYTF. CDR3 in DNA: TGCGCCAGCAGCAGGTCGGACAGCGGGGGTTATGGCTACACCTTC.

V gene TRBV6-1 combines with J gene TRBJ2-2, with D possibly TRBD2 on 6 matching bases. V lost 11 bases to trimming and J lost 1 base, with 17 bases between them. The CDR3 is 15 amino acids. Germline CDR1 MNHNS, CDR2 SASEGT. The CDR3 region has the DNA TGTGCCGGTTCGGGACTGCCCCAGAACACCGGGGAGCTGTTTTTT. Its protein product is CAGSGLPQNTGELFF.

A few counts support this clone. The CDR3 region is CASSPNPPSGGGTGELFF. The CDR3 nucleotides are TGTGCCAGCAGCCCCAACCCCCCGAGCGGGGGAGGCACCGGGGAGCTGTTTTTT. V is TRBV5-4 and J is TRBJ2-2, with TRBD2 identical over 8 bases. Germline-derived CDR1 and CDR2 are SGHNT and YYREEE (reference sequence). The V and J ends lost 4 bases and 4 bases, in that order; junction bases with no gene match: 15. CDR3 length equals 18 residues.